Listed below are T cell receptor beta chains from one sample, sequenced in a study of somatic mutations in cytotoxic T cells in rheumatoid arthritis. TCRdb's table, derived via immunoSEQ multiplex PCR, lists solely in-frame clones and lacks some. Of tens of thousands of clones in the sample, 75% to 85% were seen once. Sequences were obtained from CD8+ T cells sorted from blood. These receptors originate from an adult with rheumatoid arthritis. The CDR3 runs from the conserved cysteine through the conserved F or W. A D gene is named only where the DNA matches it firmly. Part of the rows lack a size; the others show once, few, many or a class for expanded clones.

v_gene	abundance	j_gene	d_gene	CDR3aa	CDR3nt
TRBV2	.	TRBJ1-1	TRBD1	CARESDRGYAEAFF	TGTGCCAGAGAGTCGGACAGGGGCTACGCTGAAGCTTTCTTT
TRBV11-2	.	TRBJ1-1	TRBD1	CASSLDRVRITGVSTEAFF	TGTGCCAGCAGCTTAGATAGGGTGCGTATTACAGGGGTGAGCACTGAAGCTTTCTTT
TRBV10-3	.	TRBJ1-2	TRBD1	CAISEEGQGYGYTF	TGTGCCATCAGTGAAGAGGGACAGGGGTATGGCTACACCTTC
TRBV28	.	TRBJ1-5	.	CASSLTYNQPQHF	TGTGCCAGCAGTTTAACCTACAATCAGCCCCAGCATTTT
TRBV10-2	.	TRBJ1-5	.	CASSESNRASLTDSNQPQHF	TGCGCCAGCAGTGAGTCGAACAGGGCGTCCCTTACTGATAGCAATCAGCCCCAGCATTTT
TRBV6-5	.	TRBJ2-1	TRBD1	CASSYYGQGNEQFF	TGTGCCAGCAGTTACTATGGACAGGGAAATGAGCAGTTCTTC
TRBV5-5	.	TRBJ2-7	.	CASSLRQRFSYEQYF	TGTGCCAGCAGCTTGAGACAGCGTTTCTCCTACGAGCAGTACTTC
TRBV7-9	.	TRBJ2-6	.	CASTNPGRRFSGANVLTF	TGTGCCAGCACCAACCCGGGACGAAGATTTTCTGGGGCCAACGTCCTGACTTTC
TRBV27	few	TRBJ1-2	.	CASSIQARGGPYGYTF	TGTGCCAGCAGTATACAAGCACGTGGGGGACCCTATGGCTACACCTTC
TRBV27	.	TRBJ2-3	.	CASRIRDTYTDTQYF	TGTGCCAGCAGAATCCGGGACACTTACACAGATACGCAGTATTTT
TRBV5-1	.	TRBJ2-7	.	CASSLTGTPTYEQYF	TGCGCCAGCAGCTTGACCGGGACACCGACCTACGAGCAGTACTTC
TRBV7-9	.	TRBJ2-5	TRBD1	CASSLGRQGAWETQYF	TGTGCCAGCAGCTTAGGTCGACAGGGGGCATGGGAGACCCAGTACTTC
TRBV19	.	TRBJ2-1	.	CASRVWASSLGEQFF	TGTGCCAGTAGGGTGTGGGCTAGCAGTTTAGGGGAGCAGTTCTTC
TRBV6-5	.	TRBJ1-1	.	CASSPGANTEAFF	TGTGCCAGCAGTCCGGGGGCGAACACTGAAGCTTTCTTT
TRBV6-5	.	TRBJ2-3	.	CASARGAGPTDTQYF	TGTGCCAGCGCTCGGGGGGCGGGTCCCACAGATACGCAGTATTTT
TRBV6-5	.	TRBJ1-4	.	CASSIVATNEKLFF	TGTGCCAGCAGTATTGTTGCAACTAATGAAAAACTGTTTTTT
TRBV7-9	.	TRBJ1-5	TRBD1	CASSLWGTDSNQPQHF	TGTGCCAGCAGCTTATGGGGGACAGATAGCAATCAGCCCCAGCATTTT
TRBV4-1	.	TRBJ2-1	.	CASSQGPYNEQFF	TGCGCCAGCAGCCAGGGCCCCTACAATGAGCAGTTCTTC
TRBV5-5	.	TRBJ2-1	TRBD2	CASSPRLAGDYNEQFF	TGTGCCAGCAGCCCAAGACTAGCGGGGGACTACAATGAGCAGTTCTTC
TRBV11-3	.	TRBJ2-7	.	CASSFHKDGPYEQYF	TGTGCCAGCAGCTTTCACAAGGACGGTCCCTACGAGCAGTACTTC